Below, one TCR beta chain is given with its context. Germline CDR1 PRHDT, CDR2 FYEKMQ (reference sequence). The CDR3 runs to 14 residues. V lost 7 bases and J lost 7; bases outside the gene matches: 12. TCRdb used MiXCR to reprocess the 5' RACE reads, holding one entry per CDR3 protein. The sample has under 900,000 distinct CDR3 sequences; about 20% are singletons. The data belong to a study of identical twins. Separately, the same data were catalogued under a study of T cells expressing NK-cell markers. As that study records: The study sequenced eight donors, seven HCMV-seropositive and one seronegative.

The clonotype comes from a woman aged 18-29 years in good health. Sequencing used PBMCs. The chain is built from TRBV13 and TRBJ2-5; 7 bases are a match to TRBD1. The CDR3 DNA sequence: TGTGCCAGCAACCCGCTACAGGGGTCTGGGACCCAGTACTTC. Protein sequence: CASNPLQGSGTQYF. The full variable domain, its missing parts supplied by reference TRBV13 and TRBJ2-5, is AAGVIQSPRHLIKEKRETATLKCYPIPRHDTVYWYQQGPGQDPQFLISFYEKMQSDKGSIPDRFSAQQFSDYHSELNMSSLELGDSALYFCASNPLQGSGTQYFGPGTRLLVL.